A selection of T cell receptor beta chains follows, all from one sample in a study of blood T cells in healthy people across ages. TCRdb used MiXCR to reprocess the 5' RACE reads, holding one entry per CDR3 protein. This table has around 1,500,000 distinct CDR3 sequences, 28% appearing once. Sequencing was carried out using blood. The origin of the receptors is a woman in her twenties or thirties in good health. Both conserved end residues are part of each CDR3. D genes are given only for firm matches. Rows give clone size only sometimes, using once, few, many, or a class for an expanded clone.

-,TRBV7-2,-,TRBJ1-5,TGTGCCAGCGGGAGGGGGGGAGGGCGGAATCAGCCCCAGCATTTT,CASGRGGGRNQPQHF
TRBD1,TRBV4-3,many,TRBJ2-3,TGCGCCAGCAGCCCAGGACAGGGGACCATCACAGATACGCAGTATTTT,CASSPGQGTITDTQYF
TRBD1,TRBV7-2,-,TRBJ2-7,TGTGCCAGCAGCCCGGGACAGGGGAGGATCAGGGGCGAGCAGTACTTC,CASSPGQGRIRGEQYF
-,TRBV7-3,many,TRBJ1-2,TGTGCCAGCAGCTTAAGTCCAGGGGAGGAGGGCTACACCTTC,CASSLSPGEEGYTF
-,TRBV7-9,many,TRBJ1-5,TGTGCCAGCAGCTCTACAGATCAGCCCCAGCATTTT,CASSSTDQPQHF
-,TRBV27,-,TRBJ2-4,TGTGCCAGCAGCGTGAGTAATGAGGCCAAAAACATTCAGTACTTC,CASSVSNEAKNIQYF
TRBD1,TRBV2,-,TRBJ2-2,TGTGCCAGCACCCCTCTTGACCCCCGGACAGGGCTCGCGAACACCGGGGAGCTGTTTTTT,CASTPLDPRTGLANTGELFF
-,TRBV20-1,few,TRBJ1-1,TGCAGTGCTAGAGTCTTTTCCCGCAGGAACACTGAAGCTTTCTTT,CSARVFSRRNTEAFF
-,TRBV12-3/TRBV12-4,few,TRBJ1-6,TGTGCCAGCAGCCCCCCACGGGATAATTCACCCCTCCACTTT,CASSPPRDNSPLHF
-,TRBV5-1,few,TRBJ1-1,TGCGCCAGCAGCTTTAAGGGCCCGGACTACGAAGCTTTCTTT,CASSFKGPDYEAFF